The 32 T cell receptor beta chains below were found in one sample sequenced in a study of CD8 T cells in ankylosing spondylitis. These receptors' targets are unknown. Study-level points and caveats: Roughly 8 highly homologous variants made up a TCR beta motif, and this motif appeared characteristic of ankylosing spondylitis blood.

TCRdb redid the calling of the 5' RACE reads with MiXCR, one entry per CDR3 protein. This sample has about 450,000 distinct CDR3 sequences, with 20% to 30% found just once. Material for sequencing was blood, either unsorted or a sorted T cell fraction (not recorded which). Receptors were obtained from a male donor with ankylosing spondylitis.

This clonotype was counted a few times. The chain combines TRBV20-1 with TRBJ1-2; 7 bases agree with TRBD1. Germline loops: CDR1 DFQATT, CDR2 SNEGSKA (reference sequence). V dropped 5 bases and J dropped 2; count of bases not matched to a gene: 5. The CDR3 loop spans 13 amino acids. Here the CDR3 reads CSAPTGVNYGYTF. The CDR3 region has the DNA TGCAGTGCTCCTACAGGGGTGAACTATGGCTACACCTTC.

CDR3 region: CASSPRSGRGNEQFF. CDR3 nucleotide sequence: TGCGCCAGCAGCCCCCGCAGCGGGAGAGGAAATGAGCAGTTCTTC. The rearrangement links TRBV4-1 to TRBJ2-1, with 8 bases identical to TRBD2. After removal of 4 bases from V and 7 bases from J, the junction contained 9 bases not matched to a gene. Germline CDR1 and CDR2: MGHRA and YSYEKL. CDR3 length: 15 residues.

This clonotype showed up just a few times. V gene TRBV27 combines with J gene TRBJ1-5, with D tentatively TRBD1 (5 bases). V lost 9 bases, J lost 5 bases, and 20 bases lay in between. Germline CDR1 reads MNHEY; CDR2 reads SMNVEV (reference sequence). The CDR3 is made up of 15 amino acids. CDR3: CASRNAGSVYQPQHF. The CDR3 DNA is TGTGCCAGTAGGAATGCAGGGTCAGTTTATCAGCCCCAGCATTTT.

In its sample, this clonotype was seen a few times. The V and J genes are TRBV12-3 or TRBV12-4 and TRBJ2-1; 14 bases align to TRBD2. After removal of 6 bases from V and 8 bases from J, the junction contained 3 bases not matched to a gene. The CDR3 spans 14 residues. In nucleotides, the CDR3 is TGTGCCAGCAGGCTGGGACTAGCGGGAGATGAGCAGTTCTTC. It encodes CASRLGLAGDEQFF.

This clonotype has only a few counts. The rearrangement links TRBV5-1 to TRBJ1-1, with TRBD1 identical over 9 bases. CDR1 and CDR2 (germline): SGHRS, YFSETQ. V gave up 2 bases and J gave up 6 bases; unmatched junction bases: 5. There are 14 residues in the CDR3. This CDR3 is CASSFNRGPAEAFF. Here the CDR3 DNA reads TGCGCCAGCAGCTTTAACAGGGGGCCGGCTGAAGCTTTCTTT.

This clonotype turned up a few times. The chain couples TRBV7-9 to TRBJ2-2, with D possibly being TRBD2 (5 bases). Germline loops: CDR1 SEHNR, CDR2 FQNEAQ (reference sequence). The CDR3 has 14 residues. V lost 4 bases and J 1 base, leaving 7 bases between the germline ends. DNA of the CDR3: TGTGCCAGCAGCTGGACTGGGAACACCGGGGAGCTGTTTTTT. As protein: CASSWTGNTGELFF. Drawing the rest from reference TRBV7-9 and TRBJ2-2, the complete variable domain is DTGVSQNPRHKITKRGQNVTFRCDPISEHNRLYWYRQTLGQGPEFLTYFQNEAQLEKSRLLSDRFSAERPKGSFSTLEIQRTEQGDSAMYLCASSWTGNTGELFFGEGSRLTVL.

This clonotype was counted a few times. The gene calls are TRBV7-2 and TRBJ1-1, with D perhaps matching TRBD1 (6 bases). V gave up 5 bases and J gave up 1 base, with 17 bases separating them. CDR3 length: 16 residues. Germline-derived CDR1 and CDR2 are SGHTA and FQGNSA. This CDR3 is CASSLPAGAGNTEAFF. The DNA for the CDR3 is TGTGCCAGCAGCCTACCTGCAGGGGCCGGGAACACTGAAGCTTTCTTT.

The chain employs TRBV20-1 and TRBJ1-5; perhaps TRBD1 as D (5 bases). Trimming removed 3 bases from V and 6 bases from J, with 12 bases in between. Per the germline V gene, CDR1 is DFQATT and CDR2 is SNEGSKA (reference sequence). The CDR3 is made up of 13 amino acids. The CDR3 here is CSASGGGTQPQHF. The DNA for the CDR3 is TGCAGTGCTAGTGGGGGAGGAACTCAGCCCCAGCATTTT.

The chain links TRBV19 to TRBJ2-6; 7 bases align to TRBD1. The CDR3 sequence is 18 residues long. The junction had 10 bases not matched to a gene; V was cut back by 5 bases and J by 0 bases. Germline-derived CDR1 and CDR2 are LNHDA and SQIVND (reference sequence). The CDR3 DNA reads TGTGCCAGTAGTCCCATCGGGACAGTCTTCTCTGGGGCCAACGTCCTGACTTTC. It encodes CASSPIGTVFSGANVLTF.

The chain links TRBV20-1 to TRBJ1-1, with TRBD1 matching over 9 bases. This CDR3 is 15 amino acids long. CDR1 and CDR2 (germline): DFQATT, SNEGSKA (reference sequence). V lost 5 bases to trimming and J lost 1 base; unmatched junction nucleotides: 8. In DNA form, the CDR3 reads TGCAGTGCTTTAACAGGGGGCGCTCGGAACACTGAAGCTTTCTTT. This gives the protein CSALTGGARNTEAFF.

This clonotype came up many times. The rearrangement uses TRBV3-1 and TRBJ1-5; D is unresolved. CDR1 is LGHDT and CDR2 is YNNKEL in the germline V gene (reference sequence). This CDR3 has 14 residues. Trimming stripped 4 bases from V and 2 bases from J, with 9 bases between. CDR3: CASSPQVGNQPQHF. The CDR3 DNA sequence: TGTGCCAGCAGCCCCCAGGTCGGCAATCAGCCCCAGCATTTT.

This chain links TRBV2 with TRBJ1-2; D is unclear. CDR1 is SNHLY and CDR2 is FYNNEI in the germline V gene. The CDR3 covers 12 residues. Trimming shortened V by 7 bases and J by 5 bases, and 11 bases separated the two germline ends. CDR3 sequence reads: CASNPPTYGYTF. The CDR3 nucleotides read TGTGCCAGCAACCCCCCTACATATGGCTACACCTTC.

This clonotype was seen many times. The chain links TRBV5-1 to TRBJ2-2, with 7 bases lining up with TRBD1. V lost 2 bases to trimming and J lost 5 bases; unmatched junction nucleotides: 6. The CDR3 has 15 amino acids. CDR1 SGHRS and CDR2 YFSETQ come from the germline V gene. CDR3 DNA: TGCGCCAGCAGCTTTCGACAGGGAGATACCGGGGAGCTGTTTTTT. Amino acid sequence: CASSFRQGDTGELFF.

CDR3 in DNA: TGTGCCAGCTCACCGGGACTAGAGTCTTCGCAGTACGTC. This sequence encodes CASSPGLESSQYV. The rearrangement joins TRBV18 to TRBJ2-7, with 8 bases matching TRBD2. Unmatched junction bases numbered 7, after V lost 3 bases and J lost 9 bases. This CDR3 is 13 amino acids long. Germline CDR1 is KGHSH and CDR2 is LQKENI.

This chain joins TRBV20-1 and TRBJ1-6; 8 nucleotides align to TRBD1. The CDR3 sequence is 14 residues long. V gave up 6 bases and J gave up 7 bases; unmatched junction bases: 8. Germline CDR1 reads DFQATT; CDR2 reads SNEGSKA (reference sequence). CDR3 nucleotides: TGCAGTGCCCGGACAGGGCTACGGAATTCACCCCTCCACTTT. Translated: CSARTGLRNSPLHF.

The rearrangement links TRBV5-1 to TRBJ2-1, with D possibly being TRBD1 (5 bases). V lost 0 bases and J 0 bases, leaving 10 bases between the germline ends. This CDR3 contains 16 residues. The germline V gene encodes CDR1 SGHRS and CDR2 YFSETQ. The CDR3 DNA reads as TGCGCCAGCAGCTTGGAGGGGTTCCTCTCCTACAATGAGCAGTTCTTC. It is translated as CASSLEGFLSYNEQFF. The full variable domain, rest sourced from reference TRBV5-1 and TRBJ2-1, is KAGVTQTPRYLIKTRGQQVTLSCSPISGHRSVSWYQQTPGQGLQFLFEYFSETQRNKGNFPGRFSGRQFSNSRSEMNVSTLELGDSALYLCASSLEGFLSYNEQFFGPGTRLTVL.

The J gene is TRBJ2-7, the V gene TRBV11-2; D is perhaps TRBD2 (5 bases). Germline lookup yields CDR1 SGHAT and CDR2 FQNNGV. V lost 3 bases to trimming and J lost 3 bases, with 12 bases between them. This CDR3 has 14 amino acids. The CDR3 DNA reads TGTGCCAGCAGCTTGCCTCTACTAGACTACGAGCAGTACTTC. It encodes CASSLPLLDYEQYF. The complete variable domain, with remaining parts taken from reference TRBV11-2 and TRBJ2-7, reads EAGVAQSPRYKIIEKRQSVAFWCNPISGHATLYWYQQILGQGPKLLIQFQNNGVVDDSQLPKDRFSAERLKGVDSTLKIQPAKLEDSAVYLCASSLPLLDYEQYFGPGTRLTVT.

The rearrangement joins TRBV10-3 to TRBJ2-1, with TRBD2 matching 12 bases. The CDR3 consists of 16 residues. The germline CDR1 and CDR2 sequences are ENHRY and SYGVKD. The junction had 4 bases not matched to a gene; V was cut back by 0 bases and J by 7 bases. CDR3 sequence: CAISESGLAGGNEQFF. The CDR3 DNA is TGTGCCATCAGTGAGTCGGGGCTAGCGGGAGGGAATGAGCAGTTCTTC.

The chain uses TRBV12-3 or TRBV12-4 and TRBJ2-1; 8 bases match TRBD2. V dropped 5 bases and J dropped 4; count of bases not matched to a gene: 4. There are 14 residues in the CDR3. CDR3: CASSPSGRYNEQFF. The CDR3 nucleotides read TGTGCCAGCAGTCCGAGCGGGAGATACAATGAGCAGTTCTTC.

This clonotype occurred a few times. The chain combines TRBV20-1 with TRBJ2-5; possible D gene TRBD2, 6 bases. V lost 1 base and J lost 2, with 20 bases in between. Per the germline V gene, CDR1 is DFQATT and CDR2 is SNEGSKA (reference sequence). The CDR3 covers 17 residues. In DNA, the CDR3 is TGCAGTGCTAGAGCCGATCGGGGTAGGGGACTTCAAGAGACCCAGTACTTC. Translated, it gives CSARADRGRGLQETQYF.

The chain uses TRBV5-1 and TRBJ1-2; weak D call: TRBD1 (6 bases). CDR3 length equals 14 residues. V shed 0 bases and J shed 8 bases, with 14 bases lying between them. Germline CDR1 and CDR2: SGHRS and YFSETQ. CDR3: CASSLAVGGRGYTF. The CDR3 DNA is TGCGCCAGCAGCTTGGCCGTCGGGGGCCGGGGCTACACCTTC.

The chain joins TRBV18 to TRBJ1-5; D call uncertain. The CDR3 consists of 14 residues. Per the germline V gene, CDR1 is KGHSH and CDR2 is LQKENI. The V end was cut by 4 bases, the J end by 3 bases, with 10 bases between. The CDR3 region is CASSLAGHNQPQHF. The DNA of the CDR3 is TGTGCCAGCTCACTGGCAGGCCACAATCAGCCCCAGCATTTT.

As concerns this clonotype: One junction end does not reproduce the germline sequence, and a read error may be involved. The chain links TRBV20-1 to TRBJ1-1; D gene ambiguous. The length of the CDR3 is 14 residues. Germline V gene lookup returns CDR1 DFQATT and CDR2 SNEGSKA (reference sequence). In DNA form, the CDR3 reads TGCAGTGCCAATGGGAAGGTGTTTGGCACTGAAGCTTCCTTT. This translates into CSANGKVFGTEASF.

This clonotype showed up just a few times. The chain combines TRBV29-1 with TRBJ2-5; D is undetermined. Germline lookup yields CDR1 SQVTM and CDR2 ANQGSEA. The V end lost 2 bases, the J end lost 7 bases, and 17 bases lay between the germline ends. This CDR3 is built from 14 residues. CDR3 loop: CSVERSASRGTQYF. In DNA form, the CDR3 reads TGCAGCGTTGAAAGATCGGCCTCCCGCGGGACCCAGTACTTC.

This clonotype came up a few times. The chain is built from TRBV12-3 or TRBV12-4 and TRBJ1-4; a weak D match, TRBD1 (6 bases). The CDR3 contains 15 residues. V was clipped by 5 bases and J by 3 bases, with 13 bases between them. The CDR3 reads CASSITGTPNEKLFF. The CDR3 nucleotides read TGTGCCAGCAGTATTACCGGGACACCTAATGAAAAACTGTTTTTT.

This clonotype was detected a few times. This CDR3 is CASSLAGTGPQPQHF. The CDR3 bases are TGTGCCAGCAGTTTAGCAGGGACAGGGCCCCAGCCCCAGCATTTT. V is TRBV12-3 or TRBV12-4 and J is TRBJ1-5; 9 positions match TRBD1. The length of the CDR3 is 15 residues. The ends lost 0 bases at V and 7 bases at J; junction bases unmatched: 4.

This sequence joins TRBV9 and TRBJ2-2; D unresolved. Trimming took off 2 bases at V and 7 bases at J, with 6 bases between the two ends. CDR1 is SGDLS, CDR2 YYNGEE, per germline. The CDR3 extends over 12 amino acids. This CDR3 is CASSVEYGELFF. CDR3 sequence (DNA): TGTGCCAGCAGCGTTGAATACGGGGAGCTGTTTTTT.

The chain combines TRBV12-3 or TRBV12-4 with TRBJ2-4; D not certain. The CDR3 spans 14 residues. Trimming cost V 5 bases and J 0 bases, with 8 bases left between them. CDR3 nucleotides: TGTGCCAGCAGTAGGACGGTAGCCAAAAACATTCAGTACTTC. This codes for CASSRTVAKNIQYF.

The table lists this clonotype with a count of one. The chain carries TRBV2 and TRBJ2-1, with D possibly TRBD2 on 6 matching bases. Trimming took off 6 bases at V and 10 bases at J, with 16 bases between the two ends. CDR1 and CDR2 (germline): SNHLY, FYNNEI. The CDR3 has 13 amino acids. The CDR3 loop is CASSVERAGEQFF. The CDR3 nucleotides are TGTGCCAGCAGCGTCGAGAGGGCGGGAGAGCAGTTCTTC.

This chain connects TRBV20-1 to TRBJ2-5, with 12 bases lining up with TRBD2. The CDR3 is 14 amino acids. J was trimmed by 7 bases and V by 5 bases; bases with no gene match: 8. Germline V CDR1 and CDR2: DFQATT, SNEGSKA (reference sequence). CDR3 residues: CSAGTSGPLRTQYF. CDR3 bases: TGCAGTGCTGGGACTAGCGGGCCTCTCAGGACCCAGTACTTC.

The chain recombines TRBV5-1 with TRBJ1-5, with no clear D. CDR3 length: 15 amino acids. Per the germline V gene, CDR1 is SGHRS and CDR2 is YFSETQ. Trimming left V 0 bases short and J 2 bases short, with 9 bases between. In DNA form, the CDR3 reads TGCGCCAGCAGCTTGGATGGGATGGGCAATCAGCCCCAGCATTTT. It specifies CASSLDGMGNQPQHF. The full variable domain, rest sourced from reference TRBV5-1 and TRBJ1-5, is KAGVTQTPRYLIKTRGQQVTLSCSPISGHRSVSWYQQTPGQGLQFLFEYFSETQRNKGNFPGRFSGRQFSNSRSEMNVSTLELGDSALYLCASSLDGMGNQPQHFGDGTRLSIL.

The chain recombines TRBV12-3 or TRBV12-4 with TRBJ2-7; D not resolved. This CDR3 region has 11 residues. With 5 bases removed from V and 2 bases from J, the gap between germline ends came to 4 bases. The CDR3 loop is CASSRPYEQYV. The CDR3, as DNA: TGTGCCAGCAGTCGACCCTACGAGCAGTACGTC.